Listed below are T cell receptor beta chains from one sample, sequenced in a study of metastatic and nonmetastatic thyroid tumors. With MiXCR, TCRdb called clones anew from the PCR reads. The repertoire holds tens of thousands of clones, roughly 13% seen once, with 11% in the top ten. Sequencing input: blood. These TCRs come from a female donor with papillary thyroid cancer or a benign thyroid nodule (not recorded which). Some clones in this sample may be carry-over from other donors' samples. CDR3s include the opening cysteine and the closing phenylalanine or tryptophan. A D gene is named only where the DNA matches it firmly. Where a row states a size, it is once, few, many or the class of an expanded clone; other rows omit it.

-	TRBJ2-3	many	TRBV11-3	TGTGCCAGCAGCTCCACCTTTGTCGCCCGAACCTACCCAGATACGCAGTATTTT	CASSSTFVARTYPDTQYF
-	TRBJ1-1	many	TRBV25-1	TGTGCCAGCAGTGGCCACATCGGGGATACTGAAGCTTTCTTT	CASSGHIGDTEAFF
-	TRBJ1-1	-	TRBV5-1	TGCGCCAGCAGCACGGGCGGAGGGAACACTGAAGCTTTCTTT	CASSTGGGNTEAFF
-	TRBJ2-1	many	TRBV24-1	TGTGCCACCAGTGAGTGGAACTCCTACAATGAGCAGTTCTTC	CATSEWNSYNEQFF
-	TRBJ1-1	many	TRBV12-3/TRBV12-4	TGTGCCAGCAGACCTCGAGGTGGCACTGAAGCTTTCTTT	CASRPRGGTEAFF
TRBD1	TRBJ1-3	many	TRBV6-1	TGTGCCAGCAGTGCCTACAGGGGCTCCTCTGGAAACACCATATATTTT	CASSAYRGSSGNTIYF
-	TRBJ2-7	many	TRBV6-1	TGTGCCAGCAGACTATCCTGGGGTAACATTGAGCAGTACTTC	CASRLSWGNIEQYF
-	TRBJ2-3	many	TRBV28	TGTGCCAGCTCCCAGGGGGGAGATACGCAGTATTTT	CASSQGGDTQYF
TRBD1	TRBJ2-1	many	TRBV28	TGTGCCAGCAGTGTGAGGGGGCCCTACAATGAGCAGTTCTTC	CASSVRGPYNEQFF
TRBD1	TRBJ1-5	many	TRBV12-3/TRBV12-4	TGTGCCAGCAGTGAGGGACAGGGAGCTCAGCCCCAGCATTTT	CASSEGQGAQPQHF
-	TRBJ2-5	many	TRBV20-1	TGCAGTGCCAGAGACGGGGCCTCAGAGACCCAGTACTTC	CSARDGASETQYF
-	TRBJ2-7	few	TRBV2	TGTGCCAGCAAACGGCGTAGCTTGACCTACGAGCAGTACTTC	CASKRRSLTYEQYF
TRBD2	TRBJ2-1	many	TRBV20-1	TGCAGTGCTAGAGAGAGCGGGAGTTACAATGAGCAGTTCTTC	CSARESGSYNEQFF
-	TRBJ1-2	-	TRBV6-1	TGTGCCAGCAGTGAAGCATATCGAGCCGCTGGGCGCTACACCTTC	CASSEAYRAAGRYTF
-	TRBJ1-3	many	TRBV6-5	TGTGCCAGCAAAAGGTCCACGATTGCAGCCCCTGATAGCTCTGGAAACACCATATATTTT	CASKRSTIAAPDSSGNTIYF
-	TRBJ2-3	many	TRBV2	TGTGCCAGCAGCCGAAGTAGCGGAAGCACAGATACGCAGTATTTT	CASSRSSGSTDTQYF
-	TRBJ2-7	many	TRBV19	TGTGCCAGTAGTCCGGGGCAGGGGCGCTACGAGCAGTACTTC	CASSPGQGRYEQYF
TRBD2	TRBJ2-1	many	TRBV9	TGTGCCAGCAGCGTAGGGACTAGCGGCCTTTCTCTCAATGAGCAGTTCTTC	CASSVGTSGLSLNEQFF
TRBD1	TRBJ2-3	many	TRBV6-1	TGTGCCAGCAGTCCCGGGACAGGGGCTGGAGATACGCAGTATTTT	CASSPGTGAGDTQYF
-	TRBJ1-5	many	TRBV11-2	TGTGCCAGCAGCTTAGGGACAGGCAATCAGCCCCAGCATTTT	CASSLGTGNQPQHF
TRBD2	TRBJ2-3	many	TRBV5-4	TGTGCCAGCAGCACCCGGACTAGCGGGAGAAAACCAGATACGCAGTATTTT	CASSTRTSGRKPDTQYF
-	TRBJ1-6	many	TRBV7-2	TGTGCCAGCAGCTTAGCGAGGGGTGGAAATTCACCCCTCCACTTT	CASSLARGGNSPLHF
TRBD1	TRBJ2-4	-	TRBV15	TGTGCCACCAGCAGAGATATCGACAGGGCTTCGACCAAAAACATTCAGTACTTC	CATSRDIDRASTKNIQYF
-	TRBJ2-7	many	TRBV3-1	TGTGCCAGCAGCCTGGGGACTGGCGAGCAGTACTTC	CASSLGTGEQYF
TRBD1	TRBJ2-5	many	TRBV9	TGTGCCAGCAGCGTAGTAGTCCCCCGCGCCGGGACAGGGGGTTTAGGAGAGACCCAGTACTTC	CASSVVVPRAGTGGLGETQYF
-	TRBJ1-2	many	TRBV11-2	TGTGCCAGCAGCTCCCGGACGGGGGGTGAAGGCTACACCTTC	CASSSRTGGEGYTF
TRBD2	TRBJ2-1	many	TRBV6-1	TGTGTAGAGGGACTAGCTGTGAGAAGCTCCTACAATGAGCAGTTCTTC	CVEGLAVRSSYNEQFF
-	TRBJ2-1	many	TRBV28	TGTGCCAGCAGTTTTGTACCTAGCGACCACAATGAGCAGTTCTTC	CASSFVPSDHNEQFF
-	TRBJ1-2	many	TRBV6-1	TGTGCCAGCAGTGAGACATACAACGATGGCTACACCTTC	CASSETYNDGYTF
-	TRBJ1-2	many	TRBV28	TGTGCCAGCAGTTCCGGGCAGGTATATGGCTACACCTTC	CASSSGQVYGYTF
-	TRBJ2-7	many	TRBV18	TGTGCCAGCTCACCACCGTCCGCAGCCTACGAGCAGTACTTC	CASSPPSAAYEQYF
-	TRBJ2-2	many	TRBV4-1	TGCGCCAGCAGCCAAGCCTGGGGTGAGGTCGCGAACACCGGGGAGCTGTTTTTT	CASSQAWGEVANTGELFF
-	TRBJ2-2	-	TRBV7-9	TGTGCCAGCGAACGGCACACCGGGGAGCTGTTTTTT	CASERHTGELFF
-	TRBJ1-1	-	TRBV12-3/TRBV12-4	TGTGCCAGCACCCCCCCGGGTATCCCTGAAGCTTTCTTT	CASTPPGIPEAFF
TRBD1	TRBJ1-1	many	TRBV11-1	TGTGCCAGCAGCTGGACAGGGTTCTTTACTGAAGCTTTCTTT	CASSWTGFFTEAFF
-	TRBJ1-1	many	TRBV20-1	TGCAGTGGAGATCTTGGGGGATTGAACACTGAAGCTTTCTTT	CSGDLGGLNTEAFF
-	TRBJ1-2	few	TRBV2	TGTGCCAGCAGTGCGACATGGGGCGGGCTATATGGCTACACCTTC	CASSATWGGLYGYTF
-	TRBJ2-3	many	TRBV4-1	TGCGCCAGCAGCCAAGAGGGACATACGCAGTATTTT	CASSQEGHTQYF